What follows is one TCR beta chain and its context. Data came from immunoSEQ multiplex PCR; TCRdb stores just in-frame clones and leaves some out. Here the sample spans around 260,000 clones, approximately 83% being singletons. This CDR3 is 16 amino acids long. Germline assignment: CDR1 SNHLY and CDR2 FYNNEI. The V segment lost 7 bases and the J segment 2 bases; nucleotides outside the gene matches: 9. The data belong to a study of blood T cell repertoires in COVID-19. Across the study: Whether acute or convalescent, the COVID-19 samples came from the United States, Italy and Spain. T cells, B-cell-depleted T cells, or PBMCs provided the cDNA or gDNA that served as material.

Enrolled during active infection, Seattle patients were then followed longitudinally. This sequence originates from a person aged 65 to 79 with COVID-19, enrolled during active disease. This chain connects TRBV2 to TRBJ2-5; 11 bases are shared with TRBD2. The specimen sequenced was peripheral blood. The CDR3 region is CASKLGLAGGQETQYF. Written as DNA, the CDR3 is TGTGCCAGCAAGTTGGGGCTAGCGGGAGGACAAGAGACCCAGTACTTC.